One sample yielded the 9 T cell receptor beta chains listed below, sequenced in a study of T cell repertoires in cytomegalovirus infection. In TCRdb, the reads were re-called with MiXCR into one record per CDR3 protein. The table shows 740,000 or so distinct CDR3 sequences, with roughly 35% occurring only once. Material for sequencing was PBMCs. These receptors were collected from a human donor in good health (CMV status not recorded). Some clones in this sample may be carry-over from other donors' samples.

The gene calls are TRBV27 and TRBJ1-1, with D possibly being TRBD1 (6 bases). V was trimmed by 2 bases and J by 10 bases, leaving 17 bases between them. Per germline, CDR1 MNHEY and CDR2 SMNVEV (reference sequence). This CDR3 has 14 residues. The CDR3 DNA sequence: TGTGCCAGCAGTTTAAACAGGGCGGGAGGTGGAGCTTTCTTT. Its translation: CASSLNRAGGGAFF.

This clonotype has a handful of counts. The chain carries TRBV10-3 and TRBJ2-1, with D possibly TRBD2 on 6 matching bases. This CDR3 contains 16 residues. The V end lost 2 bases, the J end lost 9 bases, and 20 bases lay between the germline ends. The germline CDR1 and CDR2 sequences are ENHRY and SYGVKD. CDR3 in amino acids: CAISERGGIPPSEQFF. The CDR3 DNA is TGTGCCATCAGTGAGAGAGGAGGGATCCCCCCCAGTGAGCAGTTCTTC.

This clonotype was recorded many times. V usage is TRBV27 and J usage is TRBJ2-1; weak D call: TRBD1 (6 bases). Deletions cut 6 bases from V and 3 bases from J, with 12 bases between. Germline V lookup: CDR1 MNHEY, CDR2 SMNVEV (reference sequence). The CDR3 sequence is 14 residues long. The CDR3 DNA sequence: TGTGCCAGCAGCTTACGAGGGGGCTACAATGAGCAGTTCTTC. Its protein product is CASSLRGGYNEQFF.

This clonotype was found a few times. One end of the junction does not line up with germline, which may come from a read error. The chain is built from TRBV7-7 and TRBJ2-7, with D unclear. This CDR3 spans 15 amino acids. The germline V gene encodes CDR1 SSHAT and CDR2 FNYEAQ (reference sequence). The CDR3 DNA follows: TGTGCTAGCAGCCCAGGCCGGGTCGGAATTCACGAGCAGTACTTC. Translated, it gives CASSPGRVGIHEQYF.

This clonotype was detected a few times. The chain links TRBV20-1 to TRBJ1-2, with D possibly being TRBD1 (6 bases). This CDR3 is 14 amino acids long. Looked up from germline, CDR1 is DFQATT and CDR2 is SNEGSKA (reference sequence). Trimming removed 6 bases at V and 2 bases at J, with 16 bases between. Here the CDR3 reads CSAYPGGVNYGYTF. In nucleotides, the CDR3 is TGCAGTGCCTACCCGGGGGGCGTCAACTATGGCTACACCTTC.

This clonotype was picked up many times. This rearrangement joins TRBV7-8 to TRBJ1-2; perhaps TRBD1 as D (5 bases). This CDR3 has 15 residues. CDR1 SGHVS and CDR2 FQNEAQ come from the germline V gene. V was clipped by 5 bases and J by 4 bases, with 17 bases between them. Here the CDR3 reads CASSTTIQEPYGYTF. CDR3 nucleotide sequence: TGTGCCAGCAGCACGACAATACAGGAACCCTATGGCTACACCTTC.

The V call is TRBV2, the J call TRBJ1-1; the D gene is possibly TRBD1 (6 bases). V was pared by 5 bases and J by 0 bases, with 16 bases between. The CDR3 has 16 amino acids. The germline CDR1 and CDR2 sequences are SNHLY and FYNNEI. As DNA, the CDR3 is TGTGCCAGCAGTCCAACAGGGCAGGAGATGAACACTGAAGCTTTCTTT. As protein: CASSPTGQEMNTEAFF.

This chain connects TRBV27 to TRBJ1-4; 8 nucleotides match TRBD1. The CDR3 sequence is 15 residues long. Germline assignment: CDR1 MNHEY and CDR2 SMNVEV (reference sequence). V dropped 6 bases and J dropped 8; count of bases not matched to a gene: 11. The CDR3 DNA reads TGTGCCAGCAGCCAAAGAGGACAGGGATGGGAAAAACTGTTTTTT. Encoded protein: CASSQRGQGWEKLFF.

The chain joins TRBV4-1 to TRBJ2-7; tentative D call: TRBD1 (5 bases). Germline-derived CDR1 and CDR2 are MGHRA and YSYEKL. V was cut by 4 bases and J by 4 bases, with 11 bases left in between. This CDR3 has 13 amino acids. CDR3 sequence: CASSPGHIYEQYF. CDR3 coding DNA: TGCGCCAGCAGCCCCGGACATATTTACGAGCAGTACTTC.